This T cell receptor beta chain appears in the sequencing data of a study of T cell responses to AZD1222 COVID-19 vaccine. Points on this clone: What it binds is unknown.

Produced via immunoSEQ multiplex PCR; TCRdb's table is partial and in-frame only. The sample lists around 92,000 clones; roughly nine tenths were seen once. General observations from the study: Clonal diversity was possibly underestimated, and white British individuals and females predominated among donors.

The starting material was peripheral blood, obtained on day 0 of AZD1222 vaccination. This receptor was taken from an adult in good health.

The CDR3: CASSRGTSNSYEQYF. DNA for the CDR3: TGCGCCAGCAGCCGAGGGACATCCAACTCCTACGAGCAGTACTTC. The chain joins TRBV4-1 to TRBJ2-7, with D possibly being TRBD1 (6 bases). V was pared by 4 bases and J by 0 bases, with 13 bases between. This CDR3 spans 15 amino acids. Germline CDR1 is MGHRA and CDR2 is YSYEKL.